These 9 T cell receptor beta chains share one sample of origin, sequenced in a study of T-cell reconstitution after alpha-beta-depleted transplantation in children listed by TCRdb under 2016. Libraries were constructed by PCR. Instrument on record: Illumina HiSeq 2500. Molecular barcoding was employed in the preparation of TCR libraries, with unique molecular identifiers being used to normalize TCRbeta repertoire quantification. TCRdb reprocessed the public reads (quality trimming at Q25 with fastp, clone calling with MiXCR) and kept in-frame beta chains. Under each unique CDR3 protein, matching rows form one entry showing the most common genes and DNA. Across this sample there are hundreds of thousands of distinct CDR3 sequences, with roughly 17% seen only once. The ten biggest clones cover about 1.1% of the sample. The material was PBMCs from the stem cell graft donor, obtained from the stem cell graft. The receptors stem from a human donor who donated a stem cell graft to a child with acute myeloid leukemia.

In this sample, this clonotype turned up a few times. The V and J genes are TRBV20-1 and TRBJ2-5, with D unresolved. CDR1 DFQATT and CDR2 SNEGSKA come from the germline V gene (reference sequence). The CDR3 runs 15 residues. V was clipped by 0 bases and J by 0 bases, with 11 bases between them. The CDR3 bases are TGCAGTGCTAGAGATCCGTCCGAGTACCAAGAGACCCAGTACTTC. This gives the protein CSARDPSEYQETQYF.

This clonotype was recorded many times. V is TRBV5-6 and J is TRBJ2-7; TRBD1 is a possible D gene (7 bases). Between the trimmed V and J ends, which lost 7 bases and 0 bases, there was a span of 11 bases. Germline V CDR1 and CDR2: SGHDT, YYEEEE. The CDR3 covers 13 residues. The CDR3 loop is CASGGGSSYEQYV. CDR3 DNA: TGTGCCAGCGGAGGGGGCAGCTCCTACGAGCAGTACGTC.

V and J are TRBV5-1 and TRBJ1-1; D might be TRBD1 (6 bases). With 6 bases removed from V and 5 bases from J, the gap between germline ends came to 8 bases. CDR1 SGHRS and CDR2 YFSETQ come from the germline V gene. This CDR3 spans 11 amino acids. CDR3 amino acids: CASNTGTEAFF. The CDR3 DNA is TGCGCCAGCAATACAGGGACTGAAGCTTTCTTT.

In this sample, this clonotype turned up a few times. This chain uses TRBV12-3 or TRBV12-4 with TRBJ2-3, with TRBD2 matching over 8 bases. The CDR3 spans 16 residues. V gave up 3 bases and J gave up 4 bases; unmatched junction bases: 9. The CDR3 region has the DNA TGTGCCAGCAGTTTGCCCGCGGGGGGTAGCCCAGATACGCAGTATTTT. Translated, it gives CASSLPAGGSPDTQYF.

The rearrangement links TRBV7-2 to TRBJ1-1; D ambiguous. Trimming pared 1 base from V and 7 bases from J, leaving 10 bases between. The CDR3 contains 13 residues. From germline, CDR1 is SGHTA and CDR2 FQGNSA. The CDR3 protein is CASSLELAFEAFF. DNA of the CDR3: TGTGCCAGCAGCTTAGAATTGGCCTTTGAAGCTTTCTTT.

V is TRBV12-3 or TRBV12-4 and J is TRBJ1-1; D uncertain. Deletions cut 7 bases from V and 4 bases from J, with 10 bases between. The CDR3 runs to 12 residues. CDR3 sequence: CASNLGFTEAFF. CDR3 bases: TGTGCCAGCAATCTAGGTTTCACTGAAGCTTTCTTT.

This clonotype appeared a few times. The gene calls are TRBV20-1 and TRBJ1-1; TRBD1 matches at 8 bases. Germline CDR1 DFQATT, CDR2 SNEGSKA (reference sequence). V lost 6 bases to trimming and J lost 2 bases; unmatched junction nucleotides: 8. The CDR3 covers 14 residues. The CDR3 nucleotides read TGCAGTGCCGAGATGACAGGGGTCAACACTGAAGCTTTCTTT. Protein sequence: CSAEMTGVNTEAFF.

As concerns this clonotype: A much larger clone lies one base from this, so it may be a read error. The chain is built from TRBV20-1 and TRBJ2-6; either TRBD1 or TRBD2 may supply D (6 bases each). Germline V gives CDR1 DFQATT, CDR2 SNEGSKA (reference sequence). The CDR3 is 17 residues long. The CDR3 DNA reads as TGCTGTGCTAGCCGGGACGGGGGCTTGCCTGGGGCCAACGTCCTGACTTTC. Protein: CCASRDGGLPGANVLTF.

In nucleotides, the CDR3 is TGTGCCAGCAGTATAAGGGGTAGCAATCAGCCCCAGCATTTT. Protein: CASSIRGSNQPQHF. The chain has TRBV2 and TRBJ1-5, with D perhaps matching TRBD1 (5 bases). The CDR3 has 14 amino acids. Germline V gene data show CDR1 as SNHLY and CDR2 as FYNNEI. V gave up 5 bases and J gave up 0 bases, with 8 bases separating them.